What follows are 30 T cell receptor beta chains derived from one specimen sequenced in a study of blood T cell repertoires in COVID-19. The assay was immunoSEQ multiplex PCR, and TCRdb's table has in-frame clones only and misses some. The repertoire consists of 60,000 to 70,000 clones, with approximately 85% occurring once and the leading ten covering roughly 23%. The sample comprised peripheral blood. The receptors derive from a man aged 50 to 59 with acute or convalescent COVID-19.

This clone was counted once. The rearrangement joins TRBV5-6 to TRBJ2-3; 15 nucleotides agree with TRBD2. Germline V gene sequence: CDR1 SGHDT, CDR2 YYEEEE. V gave up 3 bases and J gave up 2 bases; unmatched junction bases: 4. CDR3 size: 17 residues. DNA of the CDR3: TGTGCCAGCAGCTCGGGACTAGCGGGGGGACCCACAGATACGCAGTATTTT. Translation: CASSSGLAGGPTDTQYF.

The chain employs TRBV4-1 and TRBJ2-3; TRBD2 aligns across 9 bases. The CDR3 is 17 amino acids. From germline, CDR1 is MGHRA and CDR2 YSYEKL. V lost 1 base, J lost 1 base, and 6 bases stayed unmatched. CDR3 sequence: CASSQVTSGGRTDTQYF. CDR3 nucleotides: TGCGCCAGCAGCCAAGTTACGAGCGGGGGGCGCACAGATACGCAGTATTTT.

The rearrangement joins TRBV13 to TRBJ2-4, with 7 bases that match TRBD1. From germline, CDR1 is PRHDT and CDR2 FYEKMQ (reference sequence). CDR3 length: 12 residues. The V segment lost 5 bases and the J segment 8 bases; nucleotides outside the gene matches: 3. The CDR3: CASSTGQDIQYF. The CDR3 nucleotides are TGTGCCAGCAGCACTGGACAGGACATTCAGTACTTC.

V usage is TRBV5-4 and J usage is TRBJ2-7; D may be TRBD1 (6 bases). Per germline, CDR1 SGHNT and CDR2 YYREEE (reference sequence). This CDR3 is built from 13 residues. V was trimmed by 0 bases and J by 4 bases, leaving 8 bases between them. The CDR3 coding sequence is TGTGCCAGCAGCTTGGACAGGGTGTACGAGCAGTACTTC. It translates to CASSLDRVYEQYF.

This clone was picked up one time. The chain has TRBV2 and TRBJ1-2, with 7 positions matching TRBD1. The J segment lost 4 bases and the V segment lost 7 bases, leaving 9 bases of the junction unmatched. Germline V gives CDR1 SNHLY, CDR2 FYNNEI. The CDR3 spans 14 residues. CDR3 coding DNA: TGTGCCAGCAATCCGACAGGGTCTCTCTATGGCTACACCTTC. This encodes CASNPTGSLYGYTF. Full variable domain (rest looked up from reference TRBV2 and TRBJ1-2): EPEVTQTPSHQVTQMGQEVILRCVPISNHLYFYWYRQILGQKVEFLVSFYNNEISEKSEIFDDQFSVERPDGSNFTLKIRSTKLEDSAMYFCASNPTGSLYGYTFGSGTRLTVV.

The chain is built from TRBV5-4 and TRBJ1-2, with 7 bases lining up with TRBD1. The CDR3 loop spans 15 amino acids. V lost 3 bases to trimming and J lost 4 bases; unmatched junction nucleotides: 9. CDR1 and CDR2 (germline): SGHNT, YYREEE (reference sequence). This chain's CDR3 is CASSWGQRRFYGYTF. The CDR3 nucleotides read TGTGCCAGCAGCTGGGGACAGAGACGTTTCTATGGCTACACCTTC.

The rearrangement uses TRBV5-1 and TRBJ1-1; 9 bases agree with TRBD1. CDR1 SGHRS and CDR2 YFSETQ come from the germline V gene. V lost 0 bases to trimming and J lost 3 bases; unmatched junction nucleotides: 3. The CDR3 consists of 15 residues. In nucleotides, the CDR3 is TGCGCCAGCAGCTTGGGGGACAGGGATTACACTGAAGCTTTCTTT. Its translation: CASSLGDRDYTEAFF. The complete variable domain, with remaining parts taken from reference TRBV5-1 and TRBJ1-1, reads KAGVTQTPRYLIKTRGQQVTLSCSPISGHRSVSWYQQTPGQGLQFLFEYFSETQRNKGNFPGRFSGRQFSNSRSEMNVSTLELGDSALYLCASSLGDRDYTEAFFGQGTRLTVV.

The CDR3 DNA reads as TGTGCCACCAGCCTTGATCAGGGCTACTATGGCTACACCTTC. Protein product: CATSLDQGYYGYTF. The chain joins TRBV15 to TRBJ1-2; D might be TRBD1 (5 bases). V was shortened by 5 bases and J by 3 bases, with 13 bases between the two germline ends. Germline V CDR1 and CDR2: LNHNV, YYDKDF (reference sequence). The CDR3 has 14 amino acids.

V and J are TRBV11-3 and TRBJ2-1; TRBD2 matches 8 bases. Germline V gene data show CDR1 as SGHNT and CDR2 as YENEEA. The CDR3 covers 16 residues. After removal of 1 base from V and 5 bases from J, the junction contained 7 bases not matched to a gene. The CDR3, as DNA: TGTGCCAGCAGCTTAGGGTACGGGGGGGCCGACAATGAGCAGTTCTTC. Translated: CASSLGYGGADNEQFF.

This clone showed up just a few times. Here the CDR3 DNA reads TGTGCCAGCAGTCCCTTGACAGGAAGCGATGAAGCTTTCTTT. Protein: CASSPLTGSDEAFF. The chain is built from TRBV6-5 and TRBJ1-1, with a possible D match to TRBD1 (6 bases). The CDR3 has 14 amino acids. CDR1 and CDR2 (germline): MNHEY, SVGAGI. Trimming pared 5 bases from V and 7 bases from J, leaving 17 bases between.

The V call is TRBV9, the J call TRBJ2-7, with TRBD2 matching 8 bases. V gave up 4 bases and J gave up 5 bases; unmatched junction bases: 20. Germline V gene lookup returns CDR1 SGDLS and CDR2 YYNGEE. This CDR3 comprises 18 residues. Here the CDR3 DNA reads TGTGCCAGCAGCTCCCGAGCCTCCTCTAGCGGGCCAGGGAACGAGCAGTACTTC. This translates into CASSSRASSSGPGNEQYF.

The rearrangement joins TRBV7-9 to TRBJ1-2, with no clear D. V gave up 5 bases and J gave up 4 bases, with 17 bases separating them. Germline-derived CDR1 and CDR2 are SEHNR and FQNEAQ (reference sequence). The CDR3 extends over 15 amino acids. CDR3 DNA: TGTGCCAGCAGCCCAGCGCGGGGTTCTGGCTATGGCTACACCTTC. This gives the protein CASSPARGSGYGYTF.

The count of this clone is one. V usage is TRBV11-2 and J usage is TRBJ2-7; D not certain. With 0 bases removed from V and 2 bases from J, the gap between germline ends came to 8 bases. Germline V gene sequence: CDR1 SGHAT, CDR2 FQNNGV. The CDR3 is made up of 14 amino acids. The CDR3 region has the DNA TGTGCCAGCAGCTTAGATGGCTTCGCCTACGAGCAGTACGTC. It translates to CASSLDGFAYEQYV.

This chain uses TRBV11-2 with TRBJ2-7, with D tentatively TRBD1 (7 bases). This CDR3 is 14 amino acids long. Germline CDR1 SGHAT, CDR2 FQNNGV. V was pared by 5 bases and J by 2 bases, with 13 bases between. As DNA, the CDR3 is TGTGCCAGCAGCCCACAGGGGAGGACCTACGAGCAGTACGTC. It codes for CASSPQGRTYEQYV.

The chain recombines TRBV29-1 with TRBJ1-2, with D perhaps TRBD1 (5 bases). The CDR3 runs 11 residues. Trimming pared 7 bases from V and 7 bases from J, leaving 13 bases between. Per the germline V gene, CDR1 is SQVTM and CDR2 is ANQGSEA. CDR3: CSGKDGGGYTF. The CDR3 nucleotides read TGCAGCGGCAAGGACGGGGGTGGCTACACCTTC.

The gene calls are TRBV2 and TRBJ2-2; D possibly corresponds to TRBD2 (7 bases). The V and J ends lost 4 bases and 1 base respectively, with 16 bases between them. The CDR3 length is 17 residues. Germline V gene sequence: CDR1 SNHLY, CDR2 FYNNEI. CDR3: CASSVPRGGGNTGELFF. The CDR3 nucleotides are TGTGCCAGCAGTGTCCCCCGAGGGGGGGGGAACACCGGGGAGCTGTTTTTT. The full variable domain, completed using reference TRBV2 and TRBJ2-2, is EPEVTQTPSHQVTQMGQEVILRCVPISNHLYFYWYRQILGQKVEFLVSFYNNEISEKSEIFDDQFSVERPDGSNFTLKIRSTKLEDSAMYFCASSVPRGGGNTGELFFGEGSRLTVL.

The rearrangement uses TRBV15 and TRBJ2-3; perhaps TRBD2 as D (6 bases). V was shortened by 1 base and J by 6 bases, with 20 bases between the two germline ends. Germline CDR1 reads LNHNV; CDR2 reads YYDKDF (reference sequence). The length of the CDR3 is 17 residues. The CDR3: CATSRGPLAPSSDTQYF. CDR3 nucleotide sequence: TGTGCCACCAGCAGAGGACCACTAGCCCCATCGTCGGATACGCAGTATTTT. The full variable domain, in which reference TRBV15 and TRBJ2-3 provide the parts outside the CDR3, is DAMVIQNPRYQVTQFGKPVTLSCSQTLNHNVMYWYQQKSSQAPKLLFHYYDKDFNNEADTPDNFQSRRPNTSFCFLDIRSPGLGDTAMYLCATSRGPLAPSSDTQYFGPGTRLTVL.

The chain carries TRBV15 and TRBJ2-7; a weak D match, TRBD1 (6 bases). The V gene's germline CDR1 is LNHNV and CDR2 YYDKDF (reference sequence). With 0 bases removed from V and 2 bases from J, the gap between germline ends came to 11 bases. The CDR3 is 15 residues long. The DNA of the CDR3 is TGTGCCACCAGCAGAGAAGGCCCAGGGGCCTACGAGCAGTACTTC. Its translation is CATSREGPGAYEQYF.

The chain couples TRBV20-1 to TRBJ1-2; D call uncertain. The germline V gene encodes CDR1 DFQATT and CDR2 SNEGSKA (reference sequence). With 4 bases removed from V and 6 bases from J, the gap between germline ends came to 12 bases. This CDR3 has 12 residues. The CDR3 nucleotides are TGCAGTGCTACTGAGGATACTAATGGCTACACCTTC. Protein product: CSATEDTNGYTF.

The chain uses TRBV6-1 and TRBJ1-4, with 11 nucleotides matching TRBD1. Germline loops: CDR1 MNHNS, CDR2 SASEGT. The CDR3 is 16 residues long. The junction had 5 bases not matched to a gene; V was cut back by 1 base and J by 7 bases. The CDR3 is CASSEGTGGFVEKLFF. CDR3 sequence (DNA): TGTGCCAGCAGTGAAGGGACAGGGGGCTTCGTTGAAAAACTGTTTTTT.

The J gene is TRBJ1-1, the V gene TRBV6-5; D unresolved. The CDR3 spans 13 residues. V was clipped by 11 bases and J by 0 bases, with 13 bases between them. Germline V gene lookup returns CDR1 MNHEY and CDR2 SVGAGI. In DNA form, the CDR3 reads TGTGCCGTCCGCTCGGTGTTGAACACTGAAGCTTTCTTT. Translation gives CAVRSVLNTEAFF.

The CDR3 DNA reads TGTGCCAGCAGCTTAGAGGGGACACATTCTTCACCCCTCCACTTT. Amino acids: CASSLEGTHSSPLHF. The rearrangement links TRBV7-2 to TRBJ1-6, with a weak D call TRBD1 (6 bases). V was pared by 1 base and J by 9 bases, with 13 bases between. This CDR3 is 15 amino acids long. Germline V CDR1 and CDR2: SGHTA, FQGNSA. The full variable domain, completed using reference TRBV7-2 and TRBJ1-6, is GAGVSQSPSNKVTEKGKDVELRCDPISGHTALYWYRQSLGQGLEFLIYFQGNSAPDKSGLPSDRFSAERTGGSVSTLTIQRTQQEDSAVYLCASSLEGTHSSPLHFGNGTRLTVT.

This clone was counted a few times. One junction end disagrees with the germline gene, perhaps due to a read error. This chain connects TRBV7-7 to TRBJ2-3; the match to TRBD1 covers 7 bases. This CDR3 has 17 residues. Per the germline V gene, CDR1 is SSHAT and CDR2 is FNYEAQ (reference sequence). CDR3 residues: CASSFSWTGGRIDTQYF. In DNA, the CDR3 is TGTGCTAGCAGCTTCTCCTGGACAGGCGGACGGATAGATACGCAGTATTTT.

This clone was found a few times. The chain uses TRBV3-1 (or the pseudogene TRBV3-2) and TRBJ2-5; possibly TRBD2 for D (7 bases). V lost 1 base and J 1 base, leaving 16 bases between the germline ends. Germline V gene data show CDR1 as LGHDT and CDR2 as YNNKEL (reference sequence). The CDR3 contains 17 residues. CDR3 protein: CASSQVSRGTSQETQYF. As DNA, the CDR3 is TGTGCCAGCAGCCAAGTCTCGCGGGGGACAAGCCAAGAGACCCAGTACTTC.

The V gene is TRBV7-2, the J gene TRBJ1-5; a possible D gene is TRBD1 (6 bases). V was trimmed by 3 bases and J by 4 bases, leaving 22 bases between them. CDR1 is SGHTA, CDR2 FQGNSA, per germline. This CDR3 spans 18 amino acids. The chain's CDR3 is CASSFTRWGGRGNQPQHF. CDR3 DNA sequence: TGTGCCAGCAGCTTCACACGTTGGGGGGGCCGTGGGAATCAGCCCCAGCATTTT.

In the case of this clone: The sample contains more than one DNA sequence encoding this CDR3. The J gene is TRBJ2-5, the V gene TRBV29-1; the match to TRBD2 covers 11 bases. The germline V gene encodes CDR1 SQVTM and CDR2 ANQGSEA. The CDR3 consists of 13 residues. J lost 2 bases, V lost 7 bases, and 3 bases had no gene match. The CDR3 is CSDRLAGQETQYF. CDR3 DNA: TGCAGCGATCGACTAGCGGGACAAGAGACCCAGTACTTC. The whole variable domain, remainder taken from reference TRBV29-1 and TRBJ2-5, is SAVISQKPSRDICQRGTSLTIQCQVDSQVTMMFWYRQQPGQSLTLIATANQGSEATYESGFVIDKFPISRPNLTFSTLTVSNMSPEDSSIYLCSDRLAGQETQYFGPGTRLLVL.

V gene TRBV6-6 combines with J gene TRBJ2-3; 7 bases are a match to TRBD2. From germline, CDR1 is MNHNY and CDR2 SVGAGI (reference sequence). The trim removed 6 bases at V and 6 bases at J, leaving 12 bases unmatched. The CDR3 extends over 15 amino acids. CDR3 sequence reads: CASSDRAGSGDTQYF. In DNA form, the CDR3 reads TGTGCCAGCAGCGACCGAGCGGGGTCGGGGGATACGCAGTATTTT.

The rearrangement joins TRBV5-7 to TRBJ1-2; 9 bases map to TRBD1. TRBV5-7 falls under the ORF class, with uncertain function. CDR3 length equals 14 residues. V lost 0 bases and J lost 3; bases outside the gene matches: 0. This chain's CDR3 is CASSLGTGDYGYTF. DNA of the CDR3: TGTGCCAGCAGCTTGGGGACAGGGGACTATGGCTACACCTTC.

The J gene is TRBJ2-1, the V gene TRBV6-5; TRBD2 matches at 15 bases. V gave up 2 bases and J gave up 4 bases; unmatched junction bases: 0. Germline-derived CDR1 and CDR2 are MNHEY and SVGAGI. This CDR3 comprises 16 residues. The CDR3 bases are TGTGCCAGCAGTTACGGGACTAGCGGGGGGTACAATGAGCAGTTCTTC. Translated, it gives CASSYGTSGGYNEQFF.

This chain joins TRBV2 and TRBJ2-1, with D tentatively TRBD1 (6 bases). V was trimmed by 9 bases and J by 0 bases, leaving 12 bases between them. Germline loops: CDR1 SNHLY, CDR2 FYNNEI. This CDR3 is built from 14 residues. CDR3 in amino acids: CASSGVISYNEQFF. The CDR3 DNA sequence: TGTGCCAGTTCAGGGGTCATCTCCTACAATGAGCAGTTCTTC. Based on the CDR3 plus reference TRBV2 and TRBJ2-1, the full variable domain is EPEVTQTPSHQVTQMGQEVILRCVPISNHLYFYWYRQILGQKVEFLVSFYNNEISEKSEIFDDQFSVERPDGSNFTLKIRSTKLEDSAMYFCASSGVISYNEQFFGPGTRLTVL.